The rows below give T cell receptor beta chains drawn from one sample of a study of blood T cell repertoires in COVID-19. Assay used: immunoSEQ multiplex PCR; TCRdb lists only in-frame clones, some missing. Of approximately 14,000 clones in the sample, approximately 87% were seen once. The sample comprised peripheral blood. These receptors were taken from a human donor in a cohort sampled during active COVID-19. The CDR3 runs from the conserved cysteine through the conserved F or W. D genes are given only for firm matches. The size of a clone is reported for some rows only, either as once, few or many, or as a class for expanded clones.

size: .
J: TRBJ1-5
V: TRBV6-5
D: TRBD1
DNA: TGTGCCAGCAGTCCTAGGGGGCGGGACAATCAGCCCCAGCATTTT
CDR3: CASSPRGRDNQPQHF

size: .
J: TRBJ2-1
V: TRBV11-2
D: .
DNA: TGTGCCAGCAGCCCTCTTCCGTTCAATGAGCAGTTCTTC
CDR3: CASSPLPFNEQFF

size: .
J: TRBJ1-2
V: TRBV4-3
D: .
DNA: TGCGCCAGCAGCCAAGATGTCGGGGAGAACTATGGCTACACCTTC
CDR3: CASSQDVGENYGYTF

size: .
J: TRBJ2-1
V: TRBV5-1
D: .
DNA: TGCGCCAGCAGCTTGGTCGGGGGTTCCTACAATGAGCAGTTCTTC
CDR3: CASSLVGGSYNEQFF

size: .
J: TRBJ2-7
V: TRBV9
D: .
DNA: TGTGCCAGCAGCGTCGCAGGGTTGTACGAGCAGTACTTC
CDR3: CASSVAGLYEQYF

size: .
J: TRBJ2-7
V: TRBV4-3
D: TRBD2
DNA: TGCGCCAGCAGCCAAGAAGCGGGAGCAAGCTACGAGCAGTACTTC
CDR3: CASSQEAGASYEQYF

size: .
J: TRBJ2-1
V: TRBV7-7
D: .
DNA: TGTGCCAGCAGCGTAAGGGCAGGACAGTACAGCTCCTACAATGAGCAGTTCTTC
CDR3: CASSVRAGQYSSYNEQFF

size: .
J: TRBJ2-7
V: TRBV27
D: .
DNA: TGTGCCAGCAGTTTCAGTCCTTCCTACGAGCAGTACTTC
CDR3: CASSFSPSYEQYF

size: once
J: TRBJ1-2
V: TRBV2
D: .
DNA: TGTGCCAGCAGTGAAAAAGACGGACAGAAGCCCAACTATGGCTACACCTTC
CDR3: CASSEKDGQKPNYGYTF

size: .
J: TRBJ2-7
V: TRBV7-9
D: .
DNA: TGTGCCAGCAGTTTGGTGAGTGATTTCTACGAGCAGTACTTC
CDR3: CASSLVSDFYEQYF

size: once
J: TRBJ2-7
V: TRBV21-1
D: .
DNA: TGTGCCAGCATTTCACAGAGTTCGAGCTACGAGCAGTACTTC
CDR3: CASISQSSSYEQYF

size: .
J: TRBJ2-7
V: TRBV27
D: .
DNA: TGTGCCAGCAGTTTCAACTACGAGCAGTACTTC
CDR3: CASSFNYEQYF

size: .
J: TRBJ2-7
V: TRBV2
D: TRBD2
DNA: TGTGCCAGCAGTTCTTTGGGGGAAACTAGCGGGAGTGGCGAGCAGTACTTC
CDR3: CASSSLGETSGSGEQYF

size: .
J: TRBJ2-1
V: TRBV11-3
D: .
DNA: TGTGCCAGCGAAATTGTACAGGGGGCTGATGCGGGAGGCGCCTACAATGAGCAGTTCTTC
CDR3: CASEIVQGADAGGAYNEQFF

size: .
J: TRBJ1-4
V: TRBV5-1
D: .
DNA: TGCGCCAGCAGCCGCCTCGGGGGGACAACTAATGAAAAACTGTTTTTT
CDR3: CASSRLGGTTNEKLFF

size: .
J: TRBJ1-2
V: TRBV23-1
D: .
DNA: TGCGCCAGCACCTCCCGACGGGAAGCTTACTATGGCTACACCTTC
CDR3: CASTSRREAYYGYTF

size: .
J: TRBJ1-2
V: TRBV3-1/TRBV3-2
D: TRBD1
DNA: TGTGCCAGCAGCCAAGATCGGGACAGTTATGGCTACACCTTC
CDR3: CASSQDRDSYGYTF

size: .
J: TRBJ2-3
V: TRBV11-3
D: TRBD2
DNA: TGTGCCAGCAGCACCAACAGACTAGCTGGCACAGATACGCAGTATTTT
CDR3: CASSTNRLAGTDTQYF

size: .
J: TRBJ1-1
V: TRBV5-6
D: TRBD1
DNA: TGTGCCAGCAGATACAGGGGGGTGAACACTGAAGCTTTCTTT
CDR3: CASRYRGVNTEAFF

size: .
J: TRBJ1-1
V: TRBV19
D: .
DNA: TGTGCCACTTCGGGGGACTATGGGAACACTGAAGCTTTCTTT
CDR3: CATSGDYGNTEAFF

size: .
J: TRBJ2-7
V: TRBV6-5
D: .
DNA: TGTGCCAGCAGTTACCTCTACGAGCAGTACTTC
CDR3: CASSYLYEQYF

size: .
J: TRBJ1-5
V: TRBV11-2
D: .
DNA: TGTGCCAGCAGCCGCTTAGTTTCCTGGGGGGGCGGACAGCCCCAGCATTTT
CDR3: CASSRLVSWGGGQPQHF

size: .
J: TRBJ1-1
V: TRBV12-3/TRBV12-4
D: .
DNA: TGTGCCAGCAGTTTTCGGAACACTGAAGCTTTCTTT
CDR3: CASSFRNTEAFF

size: .
J: TRBJ2-1
V: TRBV19
D: TRBD1
DNA: TGTGCCAGTAGCACGGGACAGATGAACAATGAGCAGTTCTTC
CDR3: CASSTGQMNNEQFF

size: .
J: TRBJ2-1
V: TRBV7-3
D: TRBD2
DNA: TGTGCCAGCAGCTTACCTAGCGGGAGAGGTTCCTACAATGAGCAGTTCTTC
CDR3: CASSLPSGRGSYNEQFF

size: .
J: TRBJ2-7
V: TRBV28
D: .
DNA: TGTGCCAGCAGTGGGAGCTCCTACGAGCAGTACTTC
CDR3: CASSGSSYEQYF

size: .
J: TRBJ1-1
V: TRBV6-5
D: .
DNA: TGTGCCAGCAGCCCGGGACACGGCCCTGAAGCTTTCTTT
CDR3: CASSPGHGPEAFF

size: .
J: TRBJ2-7
V: TRBV7-8
D: .
DNA: TGTGCCAGCAGCTTAGTACAGGGAGCCTACGAGCAGTACTTC
CDR3: CASSLVQGAYEQYF

size: .
J: TRBJ2-7
V: TRBV5-6
D: TRBD2
DNA: TGTGCCAGCCGGGGGAGGGACTGGGTCTCCTACGAGCAGTACTTC
CDR3: CASRGRDWVSYEQYF

size: .
J: TRBJ1-1
V: TRBV10-1
D: .
DNA: TGCGCCAGCAGCATGAAAAAGGGGTTTCACACTGAAGCTTTCTTT
CDR3: CASSMKKGFHTEAFF

size: .
J: TRBJ1-1
V: TRBV7-3
D: .
DNA: TGTGCCAGCAGCTTTGGCCCGAACACTGAAGCTTTCTTT
CDR3: CASSFGPNTEAFF

size: .
J: TRBJ2-7
V: TRBV7-3
D: TRBD1
DNA: TGTGCCAGCAGCCCCCGAGGGGGCAACTCCTACGAGCAGTACTTC
CDR3: CASSPRGGNSYEQYF

size: .
J: TRBJ2-1
V: TRBV5-6
D: TRBD2
DNA: TGTGCCAGCAGCTTGGGTGATAGCGGGTACAATGAGCAGTTCTTC
CDR3: CASSLGDSGYNEQFF

size: .
J: TRBJ2-7
V: TRBV6-5
D: .
DNA: TGTGCCAGCAGGACGGCCGGGACAAACACCTACGAGCAGTACTTC
CDR3: CASRTAGTNTYEQYF

size: .
J: TRBJ1-6
V: TRBV7-9
D: .
DNA: TGTGCCAGCAGCCTACTCCCCTATAATTCACCCCTCCACTTT
CDR3: CASSLLPYNSPLHF

size: .
J: TRBJ2-1
V: TRBV6-4
D: .
DNA: TGTGCCAGCAGTGAATCAGCGGAGGGCCCAGGGGAGCAGTTCTTC
CDR3: CASSESAEGPGEQFF

size: .
J: TRBJ2-5
V: TRBV14
D: TRBD2
DNA: TGTGCCAGCAGCCAACTAGCGGGGATCCAAGAGACCCAGTACTTC
CDR3: CASSQLAGIQETQYF

size: .
J: TRBJ2-6
V: TRBV4-2
D: TRBD1
DNA: TGTGCCAGCAGCCAAGGACAGGGTGGGGCCAACGTCCTGACTTTC
CDR3: CASSQGQGGANVLTF

size: .
J: TRBJ1-5
V: TRBV6-5
D: TRBD1
DNA: TGTGCCAGCAGTTCAGGACAGGGGTTTGCGGAGCCCCAGCATTTT
CDR3: CASSSGQGFAEPQHF

size: few
J: TRBJ1-2
V: TRBV19
D: TRBD1
DNA: TGTGCCAGTAGCAACAGGGGCACTAACTATGGCTACACCTTC
CDR3: CASSNRGTNYGYTF

size: .
J: TRBJ2-5
V: TRBV7-3
D: .
DNA: TGTGCCAGCAGCCTCGGACAGACCCCCCAAGAGACCCAGTACTTC
CDR3: CASSLGQTPQETQYF

size: .
J: TRBJ2-1
V: TRBV14
D: .
DNA: TGTGCCAGCGGTGGACTTCCCTCCTACAATGAGCAGTTCTTC
CDR3: CASGGLPSYNEQFF

size: .
J: TRBJ1-1
V: TRBV3-1/TRBV3-2
D: TRBD1
DNA: TGTGCCAGCAGCCAAGGCCATGGGACAGCTGAAGCTTTCTTT
CDR3: CASSQGHGTAEAFF

size: .
J: TRBJ1-1
V: TRBV4-1
D: .
DNA: TGCGCCAGCAGCCACGGGGTGACAATGAACACTGAAGCTTTCTTT
CDR3: CASSHGVTMNTEAFF

size: .
J: TRBJ1-2
V: TRBV7-3
D: .
DNA: TGTGCCAGCAGCTTAACTCCGACAGGAGAAGGCTACACCTTC
CDR3: CASSLTPTGEGYTF

size: few
J: TRBJ2-1
V: TRBV5-8
D: TRBD1
DNA: TGTGCCAGCAGCTTGTCTTATGGACAGGGGGTCTACAATGAGCAGTTCTTC
CDR3: CASSLSYGQGVYNEQFF

size: once
J: TRBJ2-7
V: TRBV5-6
D: .
DNA: TGTGCCAGCAGCTTGGTAAGCAGGTCCTACGAGCAGTACTTC
CDR3: CASSLVSRSYEQYF

size: .
J: TRBJ1-6
V: TRBV10-2
D: TRBD1
DNA: TGCGCCAGCAGTGTGCACTTTGAGGACAGGGGGCAATCACCCCTCCACTTT
CDR3: CASSVHFEDRGQSPLHF

size: .
J: TRBJ1-3
V: TRBV19
D: TRBD1
DNA: TGTGCCAGTAGTACGGACAGGCGACCGGGAAACACCATATATTTT
CDR3: CASSTDRRPGNTIYF

size: few
J: TRBJ1-3
V: TRBV4-2
D: TRBD1
DNA: TGTGCCAGCAGCCAAGGAGGACAGGGGGCCGTTGGAAACACCATATATTTT
CDR3: CASSQGGQGAVGNTIYF

size: .
J: TRBJ1-3
V: TRBV30
D: .
DNA: TGTGCCTGGAGTGTAGCCGGAGCCAACTCTGGAAACACCATATATTTT
CDR3: CAWSVAGANSGNTIYF

size: .
J: TRBJ1-2
V: TRBV19
D: .
DNA: TGTGCCAGTAGTCCCTCCCTGCAGTCGTATGGCTACACCTTC
CDR3: CASSPSLQSYGYTF

size: .
J: TRBJ2-1
V: TRBV5-4
D: TRBD2
DNA: TGTGCCAGCAGCTTGAGGCGGGAGCGGGTGGCGGGTGAGCAGTTCTTC
CDR3: CASSLRRERVAGEQFF

size: .
J: TRBJ2-5
V: TRBV28
D: .
DNA: TGTGCCAGCAGTGGAGACCAGTACTTC
CDR3: CASSGDQYF

size: .
J: TRBJ1-4
V: TRBV4-1
D: TRBD1
DNA: TGCGCCAGCAGCCAAGACGGACAGGGGGCTTATGAAAAACTGTTTTTT
CDR3: CASSQDGQGAYEKLFF

size: .
J: TRBJ2-1
V: TRBV5-1
D: TRBD1
DNA: TGCGCCAGCAGCTTGACAGGGGCCAATGAGCAGTTCTTC
CDR3: CASSLTGANEQFF

size: .
J: TRBJ2-5
V: TRBV28
D: .
DNA: TGTGCCAGCAGTTTCCAGTGGGAGCAAGAGACCCAGTACTTC
CDR3: CASSFQWEQETQYF

size: .
J: TRBJ1-3
V: TRBV19
D: .
DNA: TGTGCCAGTAGCACATCTGAAAACACCATATATTTT
CDR3: CASSTSENTIYF

size: .
J: TRBJ2-1
V: TRBV19
D: TRBD2
DNA: TGTGCCAGTAGCCGGGGGAGGGCCCCCTACAATGAGCAGTTCTTC
CDR3: CASSRGRAPYNEQFF

size: once
J: TRBJ1-1
V: TRBV11-3
D: .
DNA: TGTGCCAGCAGCTCAGGACAGCTCACTGAAGCTTTCTTT
CDR3: CASSSGQLTEAFF